Sequencing of this TCR beta chain was carried out in a study of blood T cell repertoires in COVID-19. Background on the study: The United States, Italy and Spain were the sources of the acute and convalescent COVID-19 samples.

In the authors' workflow: Amplification of reference gene primers provided the estimated nucleated cell counts. Only in-frame clones appear in the TCRdb table, and some are missing; sequencing was by immunoSEQ multiplex PCR. D and trimming come from the DNA, and the V and J calls and clone size come from that table. This sample has approximately 70,000 clones, with about four fifths found just once. CDR3 size: 14 residues. Germline V gene lookup returns CDR1 MNHEY and CDR2 SVGAGI. Losses at the gene ends were 6 bases for V and 9 bases for J; bases not matched to a gene: 9. Sequenced material: peripheral blood. The chain joins TRBV6-5 to TRBJ1-4; 8 bases match TRBD1. The receptor comes from a woman aged 55-70 years with acute or convalescent COVID-19. CDR3 in DNA: TGTGCCAGCAGCCTGGACAGGGAGGTTCAAAAACTGTTTTTT. Translated, it gives CASSLDREVQKLFF.